These 5 T cell receptor beta chains were sequenced from one sample in a study of blood T cell repertoires in COVID-19. Libraries were prepared by immunoSEQ multiplex PCR; TCRdb keeps only in-frame clonotypes and omits some of them. The sample includes hundreds of thousands of clones, 87% of them seen just once. Sequencing used peripheral blood. These TCRs come from a woman aged 55-69 years with COVID-19, enrolled during active disease.

The rearrangement links TRBV5-1 to TRBJ2-6; D is perhaps TRBD1 (5 bases). The CDR3 is 17 amino acids. CDR1 and CDR2 from the germline V gene are SGHRS and YFSETQ. V lost 4 bases to trimming and J lost 0 bases, with 14 bases between them. The DNA of the CDR3 is TGCGCCAGCAGCGCTGGACATATCAACTCTGGGGCCAACGTCCTGACTTTC. Amino acids: CASSAGHINSGANVLTF. Supplemented by reference TRBV5-1 and TRBJ2-6, the full variable domain reads KAGVTQTPRYLIKTRGQQVTLSCSPISGHRSVSWYQQTPGQGLQFLFEYFSETQRNKGNFPGRFSGRQFSNSRSEMNVSTLELGDSALYLCASSAGHINSGANVLTFGAGSRLTVL.

The V call is TRBV29-1, the J call TRBJ1-1, with 8 bases lining up with TRBD1. With 5 bases clipped from V and 1 base from J, the junction kept 3 bases outside the gene matches. This CDR3 has 13 amino acids. CDR1 and CDR2 from the germline V gene are SQVTM and ANQGSEA. The CDR3 nucleotides read TGCAGCGTTTACAGGGGGACGAACACTGAAGCTTTCTTT. Encoded protein: CSVYRGTNTEAFF.

The chain has TRBV5-1 and TRBJ2-3; a weak D match, TRBD1 (5 bases). V lost 0 bases and J lost 3, with 14 bases in between. Germline CDR1 and CDR2: SGHRS and YFSETQ. The CDR3 sequence is 16 residues long. In DNA form, the CDR3 reads TGCGCCAGCAGCTTGGGAGTAGGTCAGGGAACAGATACGCAGTATTTT. Its protein product is CASSLGVGQGTDTQYF. Supplemented by reference TRBV5-1 and TRBJ2-3, the full variable domain reads KAGVTQTPRYLIKTRGQQVTLSCSPISGHRSVSWYQQTPGQGLQFLFEYFSETQRNKGNFPGRFSGRQFSNSRSEMNVSTLELGDSALYLCASSLGVGQGTDTQYFGPGTRLTVL.

The chain uses TRBV2 and TRBJ2-5; 8 nucleotides match TRBD2. The CDR3 is 16 amino acids. Trimming at V came to 3 bases and at J to 2 bases, leaving 8 bases not matched to a gene. The germline V gene has CDR1 SNHLY and CDR2 FYNNEI. This CDR3 is CASSDLVAGNQETQYF. The CDR3, as DNA: TGTGCCAGCAGTGATTTGGTAGCGGGGAATCAAGAGACCCAGTACTTC. The complete variable domain, with remaining parts taken from reference TRBV2 and TRBJ2-5, reads EPEVTQTPSHQVTQMGQEVILRCVPISNHLYFYWYRQILGQKVEFLVSFYNNEISEKSEIFDDQFSVERPDGSNFTLKIRSTKLEDSAMYFCASSDLVAGNQETQYFGPGTRLLVL.

The chain is built from TRBV5-8 and TRBJ1-5; D is perhaps TRBD1 (5 bases). V lost 3 bases and J 6 bases, leaving 19 bases between the germline ends. Per the germline V gene, CDR1 is SGHTS and CDR2 is YDEGEE. CDR3 length equals 16 residues. CDR3: CASSWRDGWVGQPQHF. For the CDR3, the DNA is TGTGCCAGCAGCTGGCGGGACGGCTGGGTGGGTCAGCCCCAGCATTTT. The full variable domain, rest sourced from reference TRBV5-8 and TRBJ1-5, is EAGVTQSPTHLIKTRGQQATLRCSPISGHTSVYWYQQALGLGLQFLLWYDEGEERNRGNFPPRFSGRQFPNYSSELNVNALELEDSALYLCASSWRDGWVGQPQHFGDGTRLSIL.